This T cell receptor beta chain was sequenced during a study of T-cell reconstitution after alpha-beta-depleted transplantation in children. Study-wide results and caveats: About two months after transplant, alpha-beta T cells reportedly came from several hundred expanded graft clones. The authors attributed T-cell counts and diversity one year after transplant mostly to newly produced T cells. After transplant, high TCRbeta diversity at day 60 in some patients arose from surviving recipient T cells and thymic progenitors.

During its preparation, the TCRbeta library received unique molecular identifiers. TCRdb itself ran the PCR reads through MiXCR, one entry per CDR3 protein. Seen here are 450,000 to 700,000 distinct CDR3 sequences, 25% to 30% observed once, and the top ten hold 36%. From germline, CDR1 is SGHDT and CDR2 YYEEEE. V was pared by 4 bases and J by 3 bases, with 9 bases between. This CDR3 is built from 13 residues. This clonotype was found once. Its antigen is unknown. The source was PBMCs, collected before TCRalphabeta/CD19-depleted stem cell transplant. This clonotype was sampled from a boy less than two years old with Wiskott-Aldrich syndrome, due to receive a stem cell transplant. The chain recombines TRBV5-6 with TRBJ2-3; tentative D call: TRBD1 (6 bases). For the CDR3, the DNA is TGTGCCAGCAGCGGGACATTAACAGATACGCAGTATTTT. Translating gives CASSGTLTDTQYF.